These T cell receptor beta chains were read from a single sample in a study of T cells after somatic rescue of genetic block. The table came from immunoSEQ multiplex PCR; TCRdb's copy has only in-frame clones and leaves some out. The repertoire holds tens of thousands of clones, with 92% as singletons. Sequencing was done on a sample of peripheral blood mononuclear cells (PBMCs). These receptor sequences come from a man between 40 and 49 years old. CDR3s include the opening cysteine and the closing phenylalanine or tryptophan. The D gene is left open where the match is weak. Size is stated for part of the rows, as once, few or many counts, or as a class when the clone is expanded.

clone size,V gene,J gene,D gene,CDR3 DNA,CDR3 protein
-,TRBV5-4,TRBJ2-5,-,TGTGCCAGCACTTACTGGGGGGGGCTCGAGACCCAGTACTTC,CASTYWGGLETQYF
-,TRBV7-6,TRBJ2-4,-,TGTGCCAGCAGCTTAGGAGGGGTAGCCAAAAACATTCAGTACTTC,CASSLGGVAKNIQYF
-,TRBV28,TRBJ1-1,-,TGTGCCAGCAGTTTATATGTCGCTGAAGCTTTCTTT,CASSLYVAEAFF
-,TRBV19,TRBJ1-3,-,TGTGCCAGTACATTAGACACCCTGGGAGGAAACACCATATATTTT,CASTLDTLGGNTIYF
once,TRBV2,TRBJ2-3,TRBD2,TGTGCCAGCATGGGCGGGAGTGCCCCAGATACGCAGTATTTT,CASMGGSAPDTQYF
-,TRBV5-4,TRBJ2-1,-,TGTGCCAGCAGCCAGGGTGGTAATGAGCAGTTCTTC,CASSQGGNEQFF
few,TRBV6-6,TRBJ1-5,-,TGTGCCAGCAGTTACTTTGGGGGGGCTGAACCCCAGCATTTT,CASSYFGGAEPQHF
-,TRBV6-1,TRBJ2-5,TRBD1,TGTGCCAGTAGGCGGGACAGGTGGGAGACCCAGTACTTC,CASRRDRWETQYF
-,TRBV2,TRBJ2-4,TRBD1,TGTGCCAGCAGGGGGGACAGGTCTTTCCGAGGCGCCAAAAACATTCAGTACTTC,CASRGDRSFRGAKNIQYF
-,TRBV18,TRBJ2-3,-,TGTGCCAGCTCACGCAGGGAATCCCTCACAGATACGCAGTATTTT,CASSRRESLTDTQYF
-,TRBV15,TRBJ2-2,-,TGTGCCACCAGCACCCCAGAAGGCCTAACGGACACCGGGGAGCTGTTTTTT,CATSTPEGLTDTGELFF
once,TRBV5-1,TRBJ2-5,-,TGCGCCAGCAGCTTGCTTTCGAACAGCCAAGAGACCCAGTACTTC,CASSLLSNSQETQYF
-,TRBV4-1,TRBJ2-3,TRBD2,TGCGCCAGCAGCCAAGCAACGGGGGGGGCCACCGATACGCAGTATTTT,CASSQATGGATDTQYF
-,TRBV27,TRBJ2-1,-,TGTGCCAGCAGCCCTGGTCCACCCTACAATGAGCAGTTCTTC,CASSPGPPYNEQFF
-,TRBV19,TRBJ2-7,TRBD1,TGTGCCAGTAGTACCAGACAGGGGAGGAACGAGCAGTACTTC,CASSTRQGRNEQYF